The 17 T cell receptor beta chains below were found in one sample sequenced in a study of shared clonotypes between healthy human individuals (dated by TCRdb to 2020 to 2021). The library came from the immunoSEQ multiplex PCR assay. What TCRdb holds here is the immuneACCESS table cut down to in-frame rearrangements. Part of the clones is not present; checked against another copy, under half of the missing clones reflect an unresolved V gene, and the others are unexplained. For this sample the table gives hundreds of thousands of clones, of which less than 85% were detected only once. Jointly, the top ten make up 1.5% to 2% of the sample. Sequenced sample: memory CD4+ T cells sorted from blood. Taken with the paper, the label for cell subset or site translates to: CD45RA-negative fraction. These receptors were taken from a woman aged 30 to 39 in good health.

This clone was found many times. This chain uses TRBV5-1 with TRBJ1-2; D unclear. The CDR3 is made up of 15 amino acids. V lost 1 base to trimming and J lost 6 bases, with 16 bases between them. Germline CDR1 and CDR2: SGHRS and YFSETQ. The CDR3 sequence: CASSLTVLSADGYTF. In nucleotides, the CDR3 is TGCGCCAGCAGCTTGACGGTACTGAGCGCTGATGGCTACACCTTC.

This clone was picked up one time. The chain couples TRBV28 to TRBJ1-5; no clear D gene. V dropped 4 bases and J dropped 5 bases, with 6 bases sitting between them. The length of the CDR3 is 12 residues. CDR1 is MDHEN and CDR2 is SYDVKM in the germline V gene. The CDR3 DNA sequence: TGTGCCAGCAGTTCGGGGTATCAGCCCCAGCATTTT. This encodes CASSSGYQPQHF.

The chain links TRBV6-5 to TRBJ2-2, with D unresolved. The V end lost 1 base, the J end lost 4 bases, and 10 bases lay between the germline ends. The germline CDR1 and CDR2 sequences are MNHEY and SVGAGI. The CDR3 covers 15 residues. The CDR3 is CASSYYTAVTGELFF. CDR3 DNA: TGTGCCAGCAGTTACTACACGGCCGTCACCGGGGAGCTGTTTTTT.

This clone was observed once. The J gene is TRBJ2-1, the V gene TRBV2, with D uncertain. CDR3 size: 14 residues. Trimming pared 5 bases from V and 4 bases from J, leaving 12 bases between. Germline CDR1 reads SNHLY; CDR2 reads FYNNEI. CDR3 amino acids: CASSRATLYNEQFF. CDR3 sequence (DNA): TGTGCCAGCAGTCGGGCCACCCTATACAATGAGCAGTTCTTC. Full variable domain (missing parts from reference TRBV2 and TRBJ2-1): EPEVTQTPSHQVTQMGQEVILRCVPISNHLYFYWYRQILGQKVEFLVSFYNNEISEKSEIFDDQFSVERPDGSNFTLKIRSTKLEDSAMYFCASSRATLYNEQFFGPGTRLTVL.

This clone was seen a few times. This chain uses TRBV6-1 with TRBJ1-1, with D maybe TRBD1 (6 bases). The CDR3 spans 14 residues. V was pared by 4 bases and J by 3 bases, with 12 bases between. From germline, CDR1 is MNHNS and CDR2 SASEGT. The CDR3 nucleotides are TGTGCCAGCAGTGGGAGGGGGGGACACACTGAAGCTTTCTTT. It specifies CASSGRGGHTEAFF.

The chain uses TRBV6-6 and TRBJ1-5; the D is unclear. V lost 5 bases and J lost 6, with 8 bases in between. This CDR3 contains 12 residues. Germline CDR1 reads MNHNY; CDR2 reads SVGAGI (reference sequence). The CDR3, as DNA: TGTGCCAGCAGTCTGACTTCTCAGCCCCAGCATTTT. Its translation: CASSLTSQPQHF.

Only one count was recorded for this clone. The rearrangement uses TRBV11-2 and TRBJ2-3, with 12 bases aligning to TRBD2. This CDR3 region has 15 residues. Germline lookup yields CDR1 SGHAT and CDR2 FQNNGV. J was trimmed by 5 bases and V by 5 bases; bases with no gene match: 5. The CDR3 sequence: CASSRTSGTIDTQYF. As DNA, the CDR3 is TGTGCCAGCAGCCGGACTAGCGGGACCATAGATACGCAGTATTTT.

The J gene is TRBJ2-2, the V gene TRBV5-1; unclear D gene. Per germline, CDR1 SGHRS and CDR2 YFSETQ. With 2 bases removed from V and 1 base from J, the gap between germline ends came to 9 bases. This CDR3 comprises 15 residues. CDR3 in amino acids: CASSFRAENTGELFF. CDR3 in DNA: TGCGCCAGCAGCTTTAGAGCAGAGAACACCGGGGAGCTGTTTTTT. Full variable domain (missing parts from reference TRBV5-1 and TRBJ2-2): KAGVTQTPRYLIKTRGQQVTLSCSPISGHRSVSWYQQTPGQGLQFLFEYFSETQRNKGNFPGRFSGRQFSNSRSEMNVSTLELGDSALYLCASSFRAENTGELFFGEGSRLTVL.

This clone was seen a handful of times. The gene calls are TRBV2 and TRBJ2-3; D is unclear. This CDR3 spans 12 amino acids. V lost 5 bases and J lost 2, with 5 bases in between. From germline, CDR1 is SNHLY and CDR2 FYNNEI. CDR3 residues: CASSTHTDTQYF. The CDR3 DNA sequence: TGTGCCAGCAGTACTCACACAGATACGCAGTATTTT.

The chain links TRBV28 to TRBJ2-5, with TRBD2 matching 9 bases. CDR3 length: 14 residues. Germline V gene data show CDR1 as MDHEN and CDR2 as SYDVKM. The V segment lost 6 bases and the J segment 9 bases; nucleotides outside the gene matches: 11. The CDR3 DNA reads TGTGCCAGCAGCCCGGGACTAGCAGTAAGGTCCCAGTACTTC. Translating it yields CASSPGLAVRSQYF.

The gene calls are TRBV6-5 and TRBJ1-1; 12 positions agree with TRBD1. The CDR3 spans 15 residues. CDR1 MNHEY and CDR2 SVGAGI come from the germline V gene. V dropped 2 bases and J dropped 5; count of bases not matched to a gene: 3. DNA of the CDR3: TGTGCCAGCAGTTACAAGGGACAGGGGGCAACTGAAGCTTTCTTT. Encoded protein: CASSYKGQGATEAFF.

The chain is built from TRBV19 and TRBJ2-7; 7 positions agree with TRBD2. Germline V gene data show CDR1 as LNHDA and CDR2 as SQIVND (reference sequence). CDR3 size: 17 residues. V lost 2 bases to trimming and J lost 1 base; unmatched junction nucleotides: 11. The CDR3 DNA is TGTGCCAGTAGTATATCGTCCGCGGGAGAGTTTTCCTACGAGCAGTACTTC. Translation: CASSISSAGEFSYEQYF.

The rearrangement uses TRBV5-1 and TRBJ2-1; D remains unclear. The ends were cut back, 4 bases at V and 5 bases at J, with 13 bases in the middle. CDR1 SGHRS and CDR2 YFSETQ come from the germline V gene. This CDR3 has 14 amino acids. The CDR3 protein is CASSERGPDNEQFF. CDR3 bases: TGCGCCAGCAGCGAGCGTGGACCTGACAATGAGCAGTTCTTC. The full variable domain, rest sourced from reference TRBV5-1 and TRBJ2-1, is KAGVTQTPRYLIKTRGQQVTLSCSPISGHRSVSWYQQTPGQGLQFLFEYFSETQRNKGNFPGRFSGRQFSNSRSEMNVSTLELGDSALYLCASSERGPDNEQFFGPGTRLTVL.

V usage is TRBV11-2 and J usage is TRBJ2-7, with D perhaps matching TRBD1 or TRBD2 (7 bases each). Germline assignment: CDR1 SGHAT and CDR2 FQNNGV. Deletions cut 8 bases from V and 1 base from J, with 18 bases between. The CDR3 is made up of 15 amino acids. Here the CDR3 reads CASASGGQASYEQYF. CDR3 sequence (DNA): TGTGCCAGCGCTTCGGGAGGACAGGCTTCCTACGAGCAGTACTTC.

Notes on this clone: The identical CDR3 is also encoded by other nucleotide sequences in the sample. The chain is built from TRBV5-1 and TRBJ2-1; D not resolved. CDR1 is SGHRS, CDR2 YFSETQ, per germline. CDR3 length: 15 amino acids. Trimming pared 0 bases from V and 1 base from J, leaving 8 bases between. Here the CDR3 DNA reads TGCGCCAGCAGCTTGGGATCGGGTTCCTACAATGAGCAGTTCTTC. The encoded protein is CASSLGSGSYNEQFF.

This clone was seen a few times. The chain links TRBV5-1 to TRBJ1-1; 9 positions agree with TRBD1. Per the germline V gene, CDR1 is SGHRS and CDR2 is YFSETQ. With 2 bases clipped from V and 7 bases from J, the junction kept 9 bases outside the gene matches. CDR3 size: 15 residues. The DNA for the CDR3 is TGCGCCAGCAGCTTTGGGGACAGGGACTATTATGAAGCTTTCTTT. This codes for CASSFGDRDYYEAFF.

This clone has only a few counts. The chain has TRBV6-1 and TRBJ2-5; 9 bases match TRBD2. CDR1 and CDR2 from the germline V gene are MNHNS and SASEGT. The length of the CDR3 is 15 residues. Germline trimming cut 0 bases from V and 5 bases from J; bases unmatched to any gene: 4. CDR3: CASSEANSGSETQYF. The CDR3 DNA follows: TGTGCCAGCAGTGAAGCTAATAGCGGGAGTGAGACCCAGTACTTC.